The 20 T cell receptor beta chains reported below all come from one sample, sequenced in a study of T cell repertoires in cytomegalovirus infection. TCRdb reprocessed the reads with MiXCR, giving one entry per CDR3 protein. The data hold roughly 76,000 distinct CDR3 sequences, with about 3.8% observed a single time. The specimen was PBMCs. The receptors derive from a human donor in good health (CMV status not recorded). Some clones in this sample may be carry-over from other donors' samples.

There are many counts of this clonotype. The rearrangement uses TRBV29-1 and TRBJ2-3; 10 bases fit TRBD1. Per the germline V gene, CDR1 is SQVTM and CDR2 is ANQGSEA. The V gene end was trimmed by 6 bases and the J gene end by 3 bases; junction bases not matched to a gene: 3. The CDR3 totals 13 residues. The CDR3 sequence: CSVDRGPTDTQYF. The CDR3 DNA reads as TGCAGCGTCGACAGGGGGCCGACAGATACGCAGTATTTT.

At least ten counts were recorded for this clonotype. The rearrangement joins TRBV7-2 to TRBJ2-3; 9 bases match TRBD2. J was trimmed by 2 bases and V by 10 bases; bases with no gene match: 7. The CDR3 has 14 residues. The germline V gene encodes CDR1 SGHTA and CDR2 FQGNSA. The CDR3 coding sequence is TGTGCCACATCCCCGGGACTAGCCACAGATACGCAGTATTTT. Translation: CATSPGLATDTQYF.

This clonotype was picked up many times. The genes are TRBV2 and TRBJ1-2; the match to TRBD1 covers 8 bases. This CDR3 region has 14 residues. Trimming cost V 6 bases and J 7 bases; bases outside gene matches: 10. Germline loops: CDR1 SNHLY, CDR2 FYNNEI. CDR3 amino acids: CASRLQGELSGYTF. Written as DNA, the CDR3 is TGTGCCAGCAGGCTACAGGGGGAGCTGAGTGGCTACACCTTC.

This clonotype was counted ten times or more. The CDR3: CASRDRARLSGTQYF. In DNA, the CDR3 is TGTGCCAGCAGGGACCGGGCCCGGCTTAGCGGTACGCAGTATTTT. The chain recombines TRBV6-1 with TRBJ2-3; D is perhaps TRBD2 (6 bases). The CDR3 is 15 residues long. Germline V gene sequence: CDR1 MNHNS, CDR2 SASEGT. The V end was cut by 6 bases, the J end by 8 bases, with 21 bases between.

This clonotype was recorded many times. V gene TRBV20-1 combines with J gene TRBJ1-5, with TRBD1 identical over 7 bases. The ends lost 3 bases at V and 4 bases at J; junction bases unmatched: 3. Germline V gene lookup returns CDR1 DFQATT and CDR2 SNEGSKA (reference sequence). The CDR3 consists of 13 residues. For the CDR3, the DNA is TGCAGTGCTAGCGGGACAGCGAATCAGCCCCAGCATTTT. Translation: CSASGTANQPQHF.

This clonotype was seen repeatedly, ten times or more. The CDR3 loop reads CASTPLPPDRDYSNQPQHF. DNA for the CDR3: TGTGCCAGCACCCCCTTGCCCCCAGACAGGGATTATAGCAATCAGCCCCAGCATTTT. J is TRBJ1-5 and V is TRBV28; 7 nucleotides agree with TRBD1. V dropped 7 bases and J dropped 0; count of bases not matched to a gene: 18. CDR1 and CDR2 from the germline V gene are MDHEN and SYDVKM. The CDR3 totals 19 residues.

The table lists this clonotype with many counts. The V and J genes are TRBV5-1 and TRBJ1-1, with a possible D match to TRBD1 (6 bases). Germline V CDR1 and CDR2: SGHRS, YFSETQ. With 4 bases removed from V and 3 bases from J, the gap between germline ends came to 19 bases. The CDR3 contains 16 residues. Here the CDR3 DNA reads TGCGCCAGCAGCCCCTCACAGGGCGGAGGAGACACTGAAGCTTTCTTT. Encoded protein: CASSPSQGGGDTEAFF.

This clonotype was observed many times. This chain uses TRBV28 with TRBJ1-2; D not resolved. CDR3 length: 11 amino acids. CDR1 is MDHEN and CDR2 is SYDVKM in the germline V gene. Trimming removed 4 bases from V and 4 bases from J, with 4 bases in between. This CDR3 reads CASSYFYGYTF. CDR3 nucleotide sequence: TGTGCCAGCAGTTACTTCTATGGCTACACCTTC.

This clonotype has ten or more counts. This chain joins TRBV5-1 and TRBJ2-5; D might be TRBD2 (6 bases). Germline V lookup: CDR1 SGHRS, CDR2 YFSETQ. The CDR3 totals 15 residues. V lost 4 bases and J 2 bases, leaving 15 bases between the germline ends. The CDR3 DNA follows: TGCGCCAGCAGCCCCATGGGGGGTTGGCAAGAGACCCAGTACTTC. Translated: CASSPMGGWQETQYF.

This clonotype was detected many times. This sequence joins TRBV28 and TRBJ1-1, with 7 bases aligning to TRBD1. Trimming at V came to 6 bases and at J to 9 bases, leaving 10 bases not matched to a gene. Germline-derived CDR1 and CDR2 are MDHEN and SYDVKM. The CDR3 consists of 13 residues. The CDR3: CASRLGLQGKAFF. In nucleotides, the CDR3 is TGTGCCAGCAGGCTAGGATTACAGGGGAAAGCTTTCTTT.

This clonotype was detected many times. V gene TRBV7-2 combines with J gene TRBJ1-5; D may be TRBD1 (6 bases). Germline V gene data show CDR1 as SGHTA and CDR2 as FQGNSA. Trimming cost V 3 bases and J 0 bases, with 9 bases left between them. This CDR3 is built from 15 residues. DNA for the CDR3: TGTGCCAGCAGCTTGACAGGTGATAGCAATCAGCCCCAGCATTTT. Translated, it gives CASSLTGDSNQPQHF.

This clonotype has a count of ten or more. The chain joins TRBV12-3 or TRBV12-4 to TRBJ2-1, with D hard to call. This CDR3 is 16 amino acids long. V was shortened by 7 bases and J by 0 bases, with 16 bases between the two germline ends. The CDR3 loop reads CASNPTRTSSYNEQFF. Here the CDR3 DNA reads TGTGCCAGCAACCCTACGAGGACCTCCTCCTACAATGAGCAGTTCTTC.

At least ten counts were recorded for this clonotype. The gene calls are TRBV6-6 and TRBJ2-1; D might be TRBD1 or TRBD2, each matching 7 bases. The CDR3 length is 16 residues. CDR1 is MNHNY, CDR2 SVGAGI, per germline (reference sequence). Between the trimmed V and J ends, which lost 3 bases and 8 bases, there was a span of 20 bases. CDR3 DNA sequence: TGTGCCAGCAGTTATTTCATAACAGGGGAGGGAGATGAGCAGTTCTTC. Translation gives CASSYFITGEGDEQFF.

This clonotype was detected many times. The chain recombines TRBV7-9 with TRBJ2-1; possibly TRBD2 for D (6 bases). The germline gives CDR1 SEHNR, CDR2 FQNEAQ (reference sequence). This CDR3 has 14 residues. Trimming shortened V by 1 base and J by 7 bases, and 11 bases separated the two germline ends. This chain's CDR3 is CASSLEDRGNEQFF. The CDR3 bases are TGTGCCAGCAGCTTAGAAGATCGGGGGAATGAGCAGTTCTTC.

This clonotype was seen at least ten times. J is TRBJ2-7 and V is TRBV10-3; possible D gene TRBD1, 5 bases. Germline CDR1 ENHRY, CDR2 SYGVKD. CDR3 size: 16 residues. Deletions cut 0 bases from V and 0 bases from J, with 12 bases between. The CDR3 region has the DNA TGTGCCATCAGTGAGTCGAAATCTAGGGGCTCCTACGAGCAGTACTTC. Amino acid sequence: CAISESKSRGSYEQYF.

This clonotype appeared many times. The rearrangement uses TRBV6-6 and TRBJ2-5; a weak D match, TRBD1 (5 bases). The germline gives CDR1 MNHNY, CDR2 SVGAGI (reference sequence). The ends were cut back, 4 bases at V and 5 bases at J, with 8 bases in the middle. This CDR3 has 12 residues. DNA of the CDR3: TGTGCCAGCAGTTTCAAGGGGGAGACCCAGTACTTC. Encoded protein: CASSFKGETQYF.

This clonotype has a count of ten or more. The V call is TRBV4-3, the J call TRBJ1-1; 8 bases align to TRBD1. V lost 0 bases, J lost 11 bases, and 8 bases stayed unmatched. CDR3 size: 14 residues. The germline CDR1 and CDR2 sequences are LGHNA and YSLEER. The CDR3 sequence is CASSQDAGGLGAFF. As DNA, the CDR3 is TGCGCCAGCAGCCAAGATGCAGGGGGCTTGGGGGCTTTCTTT.

This clonotype is categorized as medium-sized. The chain joins TRBV7-2 to TRBJ1-6, with a tentative D call TRBD1 (5 bases). Trimming took 3 bases from V and 5 from J, leaving 14 bases between them. Germline V lookup: CDR1 SGHTA, CDR2 FQGNSA. This CDR3 contains 16 residues. CDR3 nucleotide sequence: TGTGCCAGCAGCTTTGCGGGGCAGATTAATAATTCACCCCTCCACTTT. Encoded protein: CASSFAGQINNSPLHF.

This clonotype was seen ten or more times. The chain recombines TRBV5-4 with TRBJ2-1, with D maybe TRBD2 (6 bases). Germline CDR1 reads SGHNT; CDR2 reads YYREEE (reference sequence). Trimming stripped 4 bases from V and 6 bases from J, with 14 bases between. The CDR3 is 14 amino acids. The CDR3 DNA is TGTGCCAGCAGCCGGGAGTTAATAACCAATGAGCAGTTCTTC. Its translation is CASSRELITNEQFF.

This clonotype was detected ten times or more. This chain links TRBV7-2 with TRBJ1-6; 8 positions agree with TRBD1. Germline CDR1 SGHTA, CDR2 FQGNSA. The CDR3 is made up of 14 amino acids. Germline trimming cut 4 bases from V and 6 bases from J; bases unmatched to any gene: 2. CDR3 loop: CASSSGQVNSPLHF. CDR3 coding DNA: TGTGCCAGCAGCTCGGGACAGGTTAATTCACCCCTCCACTTT.